The 9 T cell receptor beta chains presented below share a single source sample, sequenced in a study of control samples from healthy donors and cancer patients. Some clones are missing from TCRdb's copy, which holds only in-frame ones; the method was immunoSEQ multiplex PCR. The sample records about 110,000 clones, under 90% being singletons. The sample taken for sequencing was blood. These receptors were taken from a woman aged 45-59 years in good health.

This clone was counted a few times. The V gene is TRBV18, the J gene TRBJ2-1; the D gene is possibly TRBD2 (6 bases). In germline, CDR1 is KGHSH, CDR2 LQKENI. The CDR3 extends over 13 amino acids. The V and J ends lost 4 bases and 8 bases respectively, with 12 bases between them. The chain's CDR3 is CASSQGGTDEQFF. DNA of the CDR3: TGTGCCAGCTCACAAGGAGGGACCGATGAGCAGTTCTTC.

The chain carries TRBV4-2 and TRBJ1-4; D is undetermined. The CDR3 loop spans 15 amino acids. Germline-derived CDR1 and CDR2 are LGHNA and YNFKEQ. V shed 0 bases and J shed 6 bases, with 11 bases lying between them. The CDR3 region is CASSQDGLVDEKLFF. For the CDR3, the DNA is TGTGCCAGCAGCCAAGATGGGCTCGTGGATGAAAAACTGTTTTTT.

The chain combines TRBV5-1 with TRBJ2-2; 7 nucleotides align to TRBD1. This CDR3 contains 15 residues. V dropped 0 bases and J dropped 6; count of bases not matched to a gene: 5. Germline CDR1 is SGHRS and CDR2 is YFSETQ. The CDR3 sequence: CASSLGTGPSGELFF. The CDR3 bases are TGCGCCAGCAGCTTGGGGACAGGTCCCTCCGGGGAGCTGTTTTTT.

This sequence joins TRBV24-1 and TRBJ1-3; 11 bases line up with TRBD1. This CDR3 has 16 residues. V was pared by 4 bases and J by 3 bases, with 4 bases of the junction left unmatched. The germline V gene encodes CDR1 KGHDR and CDR2 SFDVKD. The CDR3 spells CATSDPGTGGGNTIYF. For the CDR3, the DNA is TGTGCCACCAGTGACCCCGGGACAGGGGGTGGAAACACCATATATTTT.

This sequence joins TRBV7-9 and TRBJ2-2; 7 bases fit TRBD1. CDR3 size: 14 residues. In germline, CDR1 is SEHNR, CDR2 FQNEAQ (reference sequence). The ends lost 5 bases at V and 7 bases at J; junction bases unmatched: 7. CDR3: CASSLGQVGGELFF. The CDR3 nucleotides are TGTGCCAGCAGCCTAGGACAGGTCGGCGGGGAGCTGTTTTTT.

The V and J genes are TRBV3-1 (or the pseudogene TRBV3-2) and TRBJ1-5; a weak D match, TRBD1 (5 bases). There are 19 residues in the CDR3. The germline V and J ends were trimmed by 0 bases and 0 bases, with 18 bases remaining between them. Germline loops: CDR1 LGHDT, CDR2 YNNKEL (reference sequence). The CDR3 coding sequence is TGTGCCAGCAGCCAAGAAGATAAGGGGTTGGGTATTAGCAATCAGCCCCAGCATTTT. Translated, it gives CASSQEDKGLGISNQPQHF.

The chain employs TRBV5-1 and TRBJ2-3, with 9 bases matching TRBD2. The V gene's germline CDR1 is SGHRS and CDR2 YFSETQ. Unmatched junction bases numbered 8, after V lost 1 base and J lost 2 bases. The CDR3 totals 17 residues. The CDR3 reads CASSLYTRGGFTDTQYF. CDR3 nucleotide sequence: TGCGCCAGCAGCTTGTACACGCGGGGGGGCTTCACAGATACGCAGTATTTT.

Written as DNA, the CDR3 is TGTGCCAGCAGCAAAGTTGGTCCAAGCGCCTACAATGAGCAGTTCTTC. This codes for CASSKVGPSAYNEQFF. The rearrangement uses TRBV21-1 and TRBJ2-1; TRBD2, the D gene given by the table, was not confirmed from the DNA. TRBV21-1 is a pseudogene locus. The CDR3 is made up of 16 amino acids.

V is TRBV18 and J is TRBJ1-6, with 7 bases lining up with TRBD1. Trimming took 3 bases from V and 9 from J; bases not matched to a gene: 8. There are 15 residues in the CDR3. In germline, CDR1 is KGHSH, CDR2 LQKENI. CDR3 in amino acids: CASSPLGQEGSPLHF. As DNA, the CDR3 is TGTGCCAGCTCACCCCTAGGACAGGAAGGTTCACCCCTCCACTTT.